The rows below give T cell receptor beta chains drawn from one sample of a study of cytomegalovirus exposure and HLA in healthy donors. The repertoire was sequenced with immunoSEQ multiplex PCR; TCRdb's copy has only in-frame clones and lacks some. The sample includes about 120,000 clones, over 75% seen only once; the top ten take roughly 1.5%. The material sequenced was PBMCs. These TCRs come from a woman under 30 in good health and CMV-seronegative. CDR3s include the opening cysteine and the closing phenylalanine or tryptophan. The D gene is left open where the match is weak. Clone size, where shown, is once, few, many, or a class for clones that have expanded.

cdr3_aa cdr3_nt j_call clone_size v_call d_call
CASSSRSADVADTQYF TGTGCCAGCAGTTCCAGGTCGGCCGACGTCGCAGATACGCAGTATTTT TRBJ2-3 NA TRBV7-2 NA
CASTSGRLAMNTGELFF TGTGCCAGCACCTCGGGGAGACTAGCGATGAACACCGGGGAGCTGTTTTTT TRBJ2-2 NA TRBV2 TRBD2
CASSISDGHRASGELFF TGTGCCAGTAGTATAAGCGATGGGCACAGGGCATCCGGGGAGCTGTTTTTT TRBJ2-2 NA TRBV19 NA
CASSYSTVYGYTF TGTGCCAGCAGTTACTCGACAGTCTATGGCTACACCTTC TRBJ1-2 few TRBV6-6 NA
CASSPPTDMGTGYTF TGTGCCAGCTCACCACCTACAGATATGGGGACAGGCTACACCTTC TRBJ1-2 NA TRBV18 NA
CASSLVGGFNSPLHF TGCGCCAGCAGCTTGGTCGGGGGGTTCAATTCACCCCTCCACTTT TRBJ1-6 NA TRBV5-1 NA
CASSKGTSGATDTQYF TGTGCCAGCAGCAAAGGGACTAGCGGGGCCACAGATACGCAGTATTTT TRBJ2-3 NA TRBV5-8 TRBD2
CASSDNRGFGYTF TGTGCCAGCAGCGATAACAGGGGGTTTGGCTACACCTTC TRBJ1-2 NA TRBV9 TRBD1
CASSPLGLGGYNEQFF TGTGCCAGCAGCCCCCTCGGACTAGGGGGTTACAATGAGCAGTTCTTC TRBJ2-1 NA TRBV7-9 NA
CASSPGTSGGAEETQYF TGTGCCAGCAGCCCTGGGACTAGCGGGGGGGCAGAAGAGACCCAGTACTTC TRBJ2-5 NA TRBV4-2 TRBD2
CAWSFPQGRRTEAFF TGTGCCTGGAGTTTTCCCCAGGGGAGACGTACTGAAGCTTTCTTT TRBJ1-1 NA TRBV30 NA
CASSLGQANTEAFF TGTGCCAGTAGTTTGGGACAGGCGAACACTGAAGCTTTCTTT TRBJ1-1 once TRBV19 TRBD1
CSATNTGELFF TGCAGTGCCACGAACACCGGGGAGCTGTTTTTT TRBJ2-2 NA TRBV20-1 NA
CASSAPEKWAEGYSNQPQHF TGTGCCAGCAGTGCACCGGAGAAGTGGGCTGAGGGTTATAGCAATCAGCCCCAGCATTTT TRBJ1-5 NA TRBV6-1 NA
CASRRSSYNEQFF TGTGCCAGCAGAAGGAGCTCCTACAATGAGCAGTTCTTC TRBJ2-1 NA TRBV11-2 NA
CASSGQTYEQYF TGTGCCAGCAGTGGGCAGACCTACGAGCAGTACTTC TRBJ2-7 NA TRBV7-9 NA
CASSIVRISGLAGSNEQFF TGTGCCAGTAGTATTGTCCGAATAAGCGGACTAGCGGGAAGCAATGAGCAGTTCTTC TRBJ2-1 NA TRBV19 TRBD2
CASSLDGGREAFF TGTGCCAGCAGCTTGGATGGGGGCCGCGAAGCTTTCTTT TRBJ1-1 NA TRBV5-4 NA
CASSEFVAGELETQYF TGTGCCAGCAGTGAATTTGTAGCGGGGGAGTTAGAGACCCAGTACTTC TRBJ2-5 NA TRBV6-1 TRBD2
CASSITGTYEQYF TGTGCCAGTAGTATAACCGGGACCTACGAGCAGTACTTC TRBJ2-7 few TRBV19 NA
CASSATGPLYNEQFF TGTGCCAGCAGCGCCACAGGGCCCCTCTACAATGAGCAGTTCTTC TRBJ2-1 NA TRBV9 NA
CASSGITGTARDEQFF TGTGCCAGCAGCGGCATCACCGGGACTGCTCGTGATGAGCAGTTCTTC TRBJ2-1 NA TRBV5-4 NA
CASSIYRGAEQYF TGTGCCAGTAGTATTTATCGGGGTGCCGAGCAGTACTTC TRBJ2-7 few TRBV19 NA
CASSPNVGGGYNEQFF TGTGCCAGTAGTCCCAATGTTGGCGGGGGCTACAATGAGCAGTTCTTC TRBJ2-1 NA TRBV19 TRBD2
CAISVATNEKLFF TGTGCCATCAGTGTAGCAACTAATGAAAAACTGTTTTTT TRBJ1-4 NA TRBV10-3 NA
CATSRQGNTEAFF TGTGCCACCAGCCGTCAGGGGAACACTGAAGCTTTCTTT TRBJ1-1 once TRBV15 NA
CASSEAAANLATNEKLFF TGTGCCAGCAGTGAAGCGGCGGCGAACCTTGCAACTAATGAAAAACTGTTTTTT TRBJ1-4 NA TRBV2 NA
CASSIGLPTEQYF TGTGCCAGTAGTATTGGGCTACCTACGGAGCAGTACTTC TRBJ2-7 once TRBV19 NA
CARSTLRGQVHGNTIYF TGTGCCCGGAGTACACTCCGGGGACAGGTACATGGAAACACCATATATTTT TRBJ1-3 NA TRBV30 TRBD1
CSPLTENYGYTF TGCAGCCCCCTGACAGAGAACTATGGCTACACCTTC TRBJ1-2 few TRBV29-1 NA
CASSTGGPQETQYF TGCGCCAGCAGTACCGGAGGCCCCCAAGAGACCCAGTACTTC TRBJ2-5 few TRBV10-2 NA
CASSPRGRLLTRELFF TGTGCCAGCAGTCCCCGTGGGAGGCTACTCACCAGGGAGCTGTTTTTT TRBJ2-2 NA TRBV27 NA
CASSKGDRDRAPDEQYF TGTGCCAGCAGCAAAGGGGATAGGGACAGGGCCCCCGACGAGCAGTACTTC TRBJ2-7 NA TRBV21-1 NA
CASSLRGSQETQYF TGTGCCAGCAGCTTGAGAGGATCCCAAGAGACCCAGTACTTC TRBJ2-5 once TRBV7-6 NA
CASSRQGPYNEQFF TGTGCCAGCAGTCGACAGGGACCCTACAATGAGCAGTTCTTC TRBJ2-1 NA TRBV7-9 TRBD1
CASSSLDRGGTEAFF TGTGCCAGCAGCTCGCTGGACAGGGGAGGCACTGAAGCTTTCTTT TRBJ1-1 few TRBV7-2 TRBD1
CASSVPGIWEQYF TGTGCCAGCAGTGTCCCAGGGATATGGGAGCAGTACTTC TRBJ2-7 NA TRBV6-5 NA
CASSPGQGSNTIYF TGTGCCAGCAGCCCTGGGCAGGGGTCAAACACCATATATTTT TRBJ1-3 NA TRBV11-2 NA
CASSETGNSPLHF TGTGCCAGCAGTGAAACGGGTAATTCACCCCTCCACTTT TRBJ1-6 NA TRBV6-1 NA
CASSPSGAYGFQHF TGTGCCAGCAGCCCCTCTGGGGCTTATGGATTCCAGCATTTT TRBJ1-5 NA TRBV7-9 NA
CAWSVLFSSGGYTF TGTGCCTGGAGTGTACTGTTCTCAAGCGGCGGCTACACCTTC TRBJ1-2 NA TRBV30 NA
CSVGTRRETQYF TGCAGCGTTGGGACTAGGAGGGAGACCCAGTACTTC TRBJ2-5 NA TRBV29-1 TRBD2
CASRPGQRGTEAFF TGTGCCAGCAGACCGGGACAGCGAGGGACTGAAGCTTTCTTT TRBJ1-1 NA TRBV6-5 TRBD1
CASSQSWRGNTEAFF TGCGCCAGCAGCCAGAGTTGGAGAGGGAACACTGAAGCTTTCTTT TRBJ1-1 NA TRBV4-1 NA
CASREEGNEQYF TGTGCCAGCAGGGAGGAGGGTAACGAGCAGTACTTC TRBJ2-7 NA TRBV6-1 NA
CASILGQGNTEAFF TGTGCCAGCATTCTGGGACAGGGAAACACTGAAGCTTTCTTT TRBJ1-1 NA TRBV6-1 TRBD1
CASSIGQGRTYEQYF TGTGCCAGTAGTATCGGACAGGGTAGGACCTACGAGCAGTACTTC TRBJ2-7 few TRBV19 TRBD1
CASSALAGGGNEQFF TGTGCCAGCAGCGCACTAGCGGGAGGAGGCAATGAGCAGTTCTTC TRBJ2-1 NA TRBV6-4 TRBD2
CASSYGGQTTGELFF TGTGCCAGCAGTTATGGGGGACAGACCACCGGGGAGCTGTTTTTT TRBJ2-2 few TRBV27 TRBD1